The clone carrying this T cell receptor beta chain showed up just a few times. Its antigen is as yet unknown. The germline V and J ends were trimmed by 8 bases and 0 bases, with 11 bases remaining between them. The CDR3 has 14 residues. Germline CDR1 is LNHNV and CDR2 is YYDKDF (reference sequence). This record comes from a study of T cells in localized non-small cell lung cancer. Findings and limits, study-wide: Tumor trailed uninvolved adjacent lung in T cell clonality, which peaked there. Because sequencing included only one region (of the tumor), heterogeneity remains possible. Among blood samples, higher T cell density accompanied longer overall survival.

TCRdb's table, derived via immunoSEQ multiplex PCR, lists solely in-frame clones and lacks some. The table has over 40,000 clones, 86% seen once. Sequencing used peripheral blood, obtained before any cancer treatment. The receptor was isolated from a woman aged 18-49 years with stage III lung adenocarcinoma. The genes are TRBV15 and TRBJ1-5; D gene uncertain. CDR3 amino acids: CATGDSNSNQPQHF. In DNA form, the CDR3 reads TGTGCCACCGGTGACTCTAATAGCAATCAGCCCCAGCATTTT.